This T cell receptor (beta chain) was obtained from a study of shared clonotypes between healthy human individuals. Findings and caveats of the study: Larger richness was generally estimated for naive than memory subsets.

A word on this clone: The antigen remains undetermined. One junction end does not reproduce the germline sequence, and a read error may be involved.

Clones were sequenced by immunoSEQ multiplex PCR, and TCRdb holds only the in-frame ones, with some missing. In the table there are 950,000 to 1,300,000 clones, about 76% of which are singletons. Germline CDR1 and CDR2: MNHEY and SMNVEV (reference sequence). The CDR3 is 12 residues long. This TCR was sampled from a young man in good health. The chain joins TRBV27 to TRBJ2-7; 14 nucleotides align to TRBD2. The specimen sequenced was memory CD4+ T cells sorted from blood. Documented subset: CD45RA-negative fraction. CDR3 nucleotides: TGTGCCAGCAGTTCGACTAGCGGGGGGGACGACTTC. It is translated as CASSSTSGGDDF.